Below, 20 T cell receptor beta chains from the same sample are listed, as sequenced in a study of OX40 agonist ivuxolimab in advanced cancers. Library preparation used the immunoSEQ multiplex PCR assay. Imported from immuneACCESS, the table was reduced by TCRdb to in-frame sequences with V and J called. These copies leave out some clones; in studies compared against another copy, an unresolved V gene accounts for under half, and the cause of the remainder is not known. This sample has 73,000 or so clones in its table, and about 92% of those were observed once. The ten biggest clones cover 10% of the sample. The input for sequencing was CD4+ or CD8+ T cells sorted from blood, taken in a trial of the OX40 agonist ivuxolimab. These receptors were obtained from an adult with an advanced solid tumor such as melanoma, head and neck, liver or kidney cancer.

This chain uses TRBV4-2 with TRBJ2-7; 7 nucleotides agree with TRBD1. The CDR3 contains 16 residues. With V trimmed by 0 bases and J by 3 bases, 8 bases remained unmatched. The germline gives CDR1 LGHNA, CDR2 YNFKEQ. CDR3 loop: CASSQEVGTEDYEQYF. The CDR3 coding sequence is TGTGCCAGCAGCCAAGAAGTTGGGACAGAGGACTACGAGCAGTACTTC.

This clone turned up a few times. The chain uses TRBV27 and TRBJ1-6; 8 bases match TRBD1. This CDR3 comprises 16 residues. Unmatched junction bases numbered 9, after V lost 2 bases and J lost 9 bases. The germline V gene has CDR1 MNHEY and CDR2 SMNVEV (reference sequence). CDR3 in amino acids: CASSLSRQGASSPLHF. CDR3 sequence (DNA): TGTGCCAGCAGTTTAAGTCGTCAGGGGGCTTCTTCACCCCTCCACTTT.

The chain uses TRBV6-6 and TRBJ1-3; 7 bases align to TRBD1. The V gene's germline CDR1 is MNHNY and CDR2 SVGAGI (reference sequence). The V segment lost 7 bases and the J segment 4 bases; nucleotides outside the gene matches: 10. This CDR3 region has 15 residues. CDR3 region: CASTLTGARGNTIYF. The CDR3, as DNA: TGTGCCAGCACCCTAACAGGGGCTCGGGGAAACACCATATATTTT.

Comments on this clone: Within the sample, other DNA sequences also encode this same CDR3. V is TRBV7-9 and J is TRBJ2-1, with D perhaps matching TRBD1 (6 bases). Germline loops: CDR1 SEHNR, CDR2 FQNEAQ (reference sequence). V lost 5 bases and J 6 bases, leaving 8 bases between the germline ends. This CDR3 region has 12 residues. The CDR3 sequence: CASSLTGNEQFF. CDR3 sequence (DNA): TGTGCCAGCAGCCTGACAGGCAATGAGCAGTTCTTC.

In this sample, this clone turned up once. This chain connects TRBV19 to TRBJ2-2; the D gene is possibly TRBD1 (5 bases). Trimming cost V 6 bases and J 6 bases, with 23 bases left between them. The germline gives CDR1 LNHDA, CDR2 SQIVND (reference sequence). This CDR3 is 17 amino acids long. DNA of the CDR3: TGTGCCAGTAGCTCCCTCGACAGTCCACCAGGGCCCGGGGAGCTGTTTTTT. It codes for CASSSLDSPPGPGELFF.

The chain combines TRBV4-1 with TRBJ2-7; TRBD2 is a possible D gene (7 bases). CDR3 length: 15 amino acids. The germline gives CDR1 MGHRA, CDR2 YSYEKL. The V end was cut by 0 bases, the J end by 3 bases, with 12 bases between. In nucleotides, the CDR3 is TGCGCCAGCAGCCAAGAGGGGGGGGCGGACTACGAGCAGTACTTC. Residues: CASSQEGGADYEQYF.

The sample holds a few counts of this clone. The chain combines TRBV10-2 with TRBJ1-5; no firm D call. V was shortened by 3 bases and J by 6 bases, with 6 bases between the two germline ends. Germline CDR1 WSHSY, CDR2 SAAADI. The CDR3 is 12 amino acids. The CDR3 sequence is CASSDDFQPQHF. The CDR3 nucleotides read TGCGCCAGCAGTGACGATTTTCAGCCCCAGCATTTT.

The gene calls are TRBV19 and TRBJ2-5, with D tentatively TRBD2 (5 bases). Trimming took off 7 bases at V and 2 bases at J, with 8 bases between the two ends. This CDR3 region has 12 residues. Germline-derived CDR1 and CDR2 are LNHDA and SQIVND (reference sequence). The CDR3: CASMGSQETQYF. The CDR3 bases are TGTGCCAGTATGGGGAGTCAAGAGACCCAGTACTTC.

This chain links TRBV10-1 with TRBJ2-2, with a weak D call TRBD1 (6 bases). The CDR3 length is 13 residues. V lost 7 bases, J lost 5 bases, and 11 bases lay in between. CDR1 and CDR2 from the germline V gene are WNHNN and SYGVQD (reference sequence). The CDR3 DNA sequence: TGCGCCAGCAACCCAGGGGAAACCGGGGAGCTGTTTTTT. Its protein is CASNPGETGELFF.

The rearrangement joins TRBV2 to TRBJ1-1; 10 bases match TRBD1. The V segment lost 2 bases and the J segment 3 bases; nucleotides outside the gene matches: 3. Germline loops: CDR1 SNHLY, CDR2 FYNNEI. This CDR3 has 15 residues. DNA for the CDR3: TGTGCCAGCAGTGAACTGACAGGGGGCTACACTGAAGCTTTCTTT. This gives the protein CASSELTGGYTEAFF. Full variable domain (remainder filled in from reference TRBV2 and TRBJ1-1): EPEVTQTPSHQVTQMGQEVILRCVPISNHLYFYWYRQILGQKVEFLVSFYNNEISEKSEIFDDQFSVERPDGSNFTLKIRSTKLEDSAMYFCASSELTGGYTEAFFGQGTRLTVV.

The chain combines TRBV7-6 with TRBJ1-2; weak D call: TRBD1 (5 bases). The germline CDR1 and CDR2 sequences are SGHVS and FNYEAQ. V was cut by 8 bases and J by 8 bases, with 21 bases left in between. The CDR3 is 14 residues long. The CDR3 protein is CASAGGGWQGGYTF. For the CDR3, the DNA is TGTGCCAGCGCGGGGGGAGGGTGGCAGGGCGGCTACACCTTC.

This clone was found once. In nucleotides, the CDR3 is TGTGCCAGCAGCTTGGTGAACACCGGGGAGCTGTTTTTT. It is translated as CASSLVNTGELFF. The chain combines TRBV5-6 with TRBJ2-2; D call uncertain. The germline V and J ends were trimmed by 0 bases and 1 base, with 1 base remaining between them. Germline-derived CDR1 and CDR2 are SGHDT and YYEEEE. This CDR3 contains 13 residues.

The chain couples TRBV4-2 to TRBJ1-1, with D maybe TRBD1 (5 bases). CDR3 length equals 14 residues. V lost 4 bases and J lost 6, with 15 bases in between. Germline CDR1 is LGHNA and CDR2 is YNFKEQ. CDR3 DNA: TGTGCCAGCAGCCCTCGGGACTCCCAACCTGAAGCTTTCTTT. It codes for CASSPRDSQPEAFF.

Only one count was recorded for this clone. The J gene is TRBJ2-3, the V gene TRBV7-9; 11 nucleotides line up with TRBD2. The ends lost 4 bases at V and 1 base at J; junction bases unmatched: 1. Germline V lookup: CDR1 SEHNR, CDR2 FQNEAQ (reference sequence). The CDR3 is 15 residues long. The CDR3, as DNA: TGTGCCAGCAGCTCGACTAGCGGGGGCACAGATACGCAGTATTTT. Residues: CASSSTSGGTDTQYF.

V and J are TRBV5-6 and TRBJ2-1; D call uncertain. Germline loops: CDR1 SGHDT, CDR2 YYEEEE. This CDR3 is built from 11 residues. Trimming removed 1 base at V and 10 bases at J, with 6 bases between. The CDR3 nucleotides are TGTGCCAGCAGCTTGATGACGGAGCAGTTCTTC. Translated: CASSLMTEQFF.

This sequence joins TRBV11-2 and TRBJ2-5, with D possibly being TRBD2 (5 bases). Trimming shortened V by 7 bases and J by 4 bases, and 13 bases separated the two germline ends. The germline V gene has CDR1 SGHAT and CDR2 FQNNGV. This CDR3 contains 13 residues. DNA for the CDR3: TGTGCCAGCACCAAGAGGGATACAGAGACCCAGTACTTC. It yields the protein CASTKRDTETQYF.

This clone has only a few counts. This sequence joins TRBV30 and TRBJ1-1; maybe TRBD1 (6 bases). V shed 5 bases and J shed 1 base, with 11 bases lying between them. This CDR3 region has 13 residues. From germline, CDR1 is GTSNPN and CDR2 SVGIG (reference sequence). CDR3 bases: TGTGCCTGGGCAGGGGAACCGAACACTGAAGCTTTCTTT. The encoded protein is CAWAGEPNTEAFF.

The chain has TRBV7-9 and TRBJ2-2, with D possibly TRBD2 on 5 matching bases. CDR1 SEHNR and CDR2 FQNEAQ come from the germline V gene (reference sequence). V lost 3 bases and J lost 4, with 15 bases in between. The CDR3 is made up of 16 amino acids. The CDR3: CASSLSPSGVTGELFF. CDR3 bases: TGTGCCAGCAGCTTGAGCCCCTCCGGGGTCACCGGGGAGCTGTTTTTT.

The chain recombines TRBV19 with TRBJ2-1; possibly TRBD2 for D (5 bases). V lost 5 bases to trimming and J lost 2 bases, with 10 bases between them. The CDR3 spans 14 residues. The germline V gene encodes CDR1 LNHDA and CDR2 SQIVND (reference sequence). This chain's CDR3 is CASSLAGTYNEQFF. DNA of the CDR3: TGTGCCAGTAGTCTCGCCGGGACCTACAATGAGCAGTTCTTC. The variable domain in full, with the rest retrieved from reference TRBV19 and TRBJ2-1, is DGGITQSPKYLFRKEGQNVTLSCEQNLNHDAMYWYRQDPGQGLRLIYYSQIVNDFQKGDIAEGYSVSREKKESFPLTVTSAQKNPTAFYLCASSLAGTYNEQFFGPGTRLTVL.

The genes are TRBV5-1 and TRBJ2-1; TRBD1 matches at 10 bases. This CDR3 region has 14 residues. Germline lookup yields CDR1 SGHRS and CDR2 YFSETQ. V lost 8 bases and J lost 4; bases outside the gene matches: 6. This CDR3 reads CASTGTGEYNEQFF. CDR3 DNA: TGCGCCAGTACCGGGACAGGGGAATACAATGAGCAGTTCTTC.